These T cell receptor beta chains were read from a single sample in a study of blood T cell repertoires in COVID-19. Sequencing used immunoSEQ multiplex PCR; TCRdb keeps in-frame clones, though not all of them. The top ten clones hold approximately 5.1% of a sample with roughly 220,000 clones, around 84% of them seen once. Sample: peripheral blood. The receptor source for this set is a woman aged 60-70 years who had recovered from COVID-19. CDR3s include the opening cysteine and the closing phenylalanine or tryptophan. The D gene is left open where the match is weak. Where a row states a size, it is once, few, many or the class of an expanded clone; other rows omit it.

j_gene	abundance	d_gene	v_gene	CDR3aa	CDR3nt
TRBJ1-1	.	TRBD1	TRBV30	CACSTGVTEAFF	TGTGCCTGTTCGACAGGGGTCACTGAAGCTTTCTTT
TRBJ1-5	.	TRBD1	TRBV28	CASRTGGNQPQHF	TGTGCCAGTAGGACAGGGGGCAATCAGCCCCAGCATTTT
TRBJ1-1	.	.	TRBV5-4	CASSLIDNAEAFF	TGTGCCAGCAGCTTGATTGACAACGCTGAAGCTTTCTTT
TRBJ1-2	.	TRBD1	TRBV5-1	CASSLGTGGDGYTF	TGCGCCAGCAGCCTAGGGACAGGGGGCGATGGCTACACCTTC
TRBJ2-7	.	TRBD2	TRBV18	CASSKEAGGSYEQYF	TGTGCCAGCTCAAAAGAGGCGGGGGGATCCTACGAGCAGTACTTC
TRBJ2-7	.	TRBD2	TRBV7-9	CASSHPGLAGGHSLYEQYF	TGTGCCAGCAGCCATCCCGGACTAGCGGGGGGGCATTCTCTCTACGAGCAGTACTTC
TRBJ2-3	few	.	TRBV7-9	CASSSVEDTQYF	TGTGCCAGCAGCTCGGTAGAGGATACGCAGTATTTT
TRBJ1-1	.	.	TRBV19	CASAVSGNTEAFF	TGTGCCAGTGCAGTGTCAGGGAACACTGAAGCTTTCTTT
TRBJ1-2	.	TRBD1	TRBV12-5	CASGPGTGTFYGYTF	TGTGCTAGTGGTCCGGGGACAGGGACTTTCTATGGCTACACCTTC
TRBJ1-4	.	.	TRBV7-9	CASSLDRDPTNEKLFF	TGTGCCAGCAGCTTAGATAGAGATCCAACTAATGAAAAACTGTTTTTT
TRBJ2-6	.	.	TRBV28	CASQQGPGANVLTF	TGTGCCAGCCAGCAGGGTCCCGGGGCCAACGTCCTGACTTTC
TRBJ2-7	.	TRBD1	TRBV29-1	CSVDFRTGGGGQYF	TGCAGCGTTGACTTTCGGACAGGGGGCGGCGGGCAGTACTTC
TRBJ2-5	few	.	TRBV21-1	CASSFPRRASGMETQYF	TGTGCCAGCAGCTTCCCCCGCCGGGCTAGCGGAATGGAGACCCAGTACTTC
TRBJ1-4	once	.	TRBV3-1/TRBV3-2	CASSPNLATNEKLFF	TGTGCCAGCAGCCCTAACCTTGCAACTAATGAAAAACTGTTTTTT
TRBJ1-1	.	.	TRBV6-1	CASSEVWASTEAFF	TGTGCCAGCAGTGAAGTGTGGGCCAGCACTGAAGCTTTCTTT
TRBJ1-1	once	.	TRBV4-3	CASSPGRGGNTEAFF	TGCGCCAGCAGCCCAGGCCGAGGGGGGAACACTGAAGCTTTCTTT
TRBJ1-2	.	TRBD1	TRBV6-5	CASSYSGQGFGYTF	TGTGCCAGCAGTTACTCGGGACAGGGGTTTGGCTACACCTTC
TRBJ1-2	few	TRBD1	TRBV19	CASRVTGDRVKGYTF	TGTGCCAGTAGAGTAACAGGGGACAGGGTGAAAGGCTACACCTTC
TRBJ2-7	once	.	TRBV3-1/TRBV3-2	CASSLPRTIYEQYF	TGTGCCAGCAGCCTCCCACGGACTATATACGAGCAGTACTTC
TRBJ1-2	.	TRBD1	TRBV19	CASGQGGANYGYTF	TGTGCCAGCGGACAGGGTGGAGCTAACTATGGCTACACCTTC
TRBJ1-1	.	.	TRBV6-5	CASAYLNTEAFF	TGTGCCAGCGCGTACTTGAACACTGAAGCTTTCTTT
TRBJ1-5	.	.	TRBV4-3	CASSQSLVHSNQPQHF	TGCGCCAGCAGCCAGAGTCTAGTCCATAGCAATCAGCCCCAGCATTTT
TRBJ2-5	.	.	TRBV14	CASSAGRTETQYF	TGTGCCAGCAGCGCGGGTAGAACAGAGACCCAGTACTTC
TRBJ2-3	once	.	TRBV7-3	CASSPSPSTDTQYF	TGTGCCAGCAGCCCCTCCCCCTCGACAGATACGCAGTATTTT
TRBJ2-6	.	.	TRBV7-9	CASSPVGAGANVLTF	TGTGCCAGCAGCCCAGTAGGAGCTGGGGCCAACGTCCTGACTTTC
TRBJ2-2	once	.	TRBV9	CASSVVPGPDTGELFF	TGTGCCAGCAGCGTAGTTCCAGGGCCGGACACCGGGGAGCTGTTTTTT
TRBJ2-5	.	TRBD2	TRBV2	CASSIAGGETQYF	TGTGCCAGCAGTATAGCGGGGGGAGAGACCCAGTACTTC
TRBJ2-5	.	TRBD2	TRBV28	CASSFSGAQETQYF	TGTGCCAGCAGTTTCAGCGGGGCCCAAGAGACCCAGTACTTC
TRBJ2-2	few	.	TRBV19	CASSLRTGELFF	TGTGCCAGTAGCCTCCGCACCGGGGAGCTGTTTTTT
TRBJ2-2	.	.	TRBV7-3	CASSLTPGGELFF	TGTGCCAGCAGCTTAACCCCCGGCGGGGAGCTGTTTTTT
TRBJ1-2	.	.	TRBV9	CASSVGGFGLLGYTF	TGTGCCAGCAGCGTAGGGGGTTTCGGACTATTGGGCTACACCTTC
TRBJ2-7	.	.	TRBV7-2	CASSLGGLWVYEQYF	TGTGCCAGCAGCTTAGGGGGACTGTGGGTCTACGAGCAGTACTTC
TRBJ1-1	once	TRBD1	TRBV9	CASSTPRQGETEAFF	TGTGCCAGCAGCACCCCTCGACAGGGTGAGACTGAAGCTTTCTTT
TRBJ1-2	.	.	TRBV7-9	CASSLGNGGNGYTF	TGTGCCAGCAGCTTAGGGAACGGAGGCAATGGCTACACCTTC
TRBJ2-2	.	.	TRBV29-1	CSVGEIAGELFF	TGCAGCGTCGGGGAAATCGCCGGGGAGCTGTTTTTT
TRBJ2-1	.	.	TRBV30	CAWSEQGGGDEQFF	TGTGCCTGGAGTGAACAGGGTGGTGGCGATGAGCAGTTCTTC
TRBJ1-1	.	TRBD1	TRBV6-2/TRBV6-3	CASSYGGTEGTEAFF	TGTGCCAGCAGTTACGGGGGGACAGAGGGTACTGAAGCTTTCTTT
TRBJ1-6	.	.	TRBV9	CASSVGGTRGEAPLHF	TGTGCCAGCAGCGTAGGAGGGACAAGAGGTGAGGCACCCCTCCACTTT
TRBJ2-2	.	.	TRBV27	CASRRVTNRPGELFF	TGTGCCAGCAGACGGGTCACGAATAGACCCGGGGAGCTGTTTTTT
TRBJ1-5	.	.	TRBV2	CASSEELKGAQPQHF	TGTGCCAGCAGTGAGGAATTGAAAGGGGCCCAGCCCCAGCATTTT
TRBJ2-7	.	.	TRBV3-1/TRBV3-2	CASSQDSVGRSSYEQYF	TGTGCCAGCAGCCAAGATTCGGTGGGGCGGAGCTCCTACGAGCAGTACTTC
TRBJ2-1	.	.	TRBV4-1	CASSWRDGGLRRYEQFF	TGCGCCAGCAGCTGGCGGGACGGAGGCCTCAGACGATATGAGCAGTTCTTC
TRBJ1-1	.	.	TRBV30	CAWTMPEKNTEAFF	TGTGCCTGGACCATGCCAGAAAAGAACACTGAAGCTTTCTTT
TRBJ1-6	once	.	TRBV6-6	CASSYEGGYNSPLHF	TGTGCCAGCAGTTACGAAGGGGGCTATAATTCACCCCTCCACTTT
TRBJ2-1	.	.	TRBV7-3	CASSQRRGNEQFF	TGTGCCAGCAGCCAACGGAGGGGTAATGAGCAGTTCTTC